Listed below are T cell receptor beta chains from one sample, sequenced in a study of blood T cell repertoires in COVID-19. Some clones are missing from TCRdb's copy, which holds only in-frame ones; the method was immunoSEQ multiplex PCR. The table lists some 80,000 clones, roughly nine tenths of them singletons. The sample taken for sequencing was peripheral blood. These receptors came from a human donor in a cohort sampled during active COVID-19. Each CDR3 is given with its conserved first and last residue. Each record gives: V gene, D gene, J gene, clone size, CDR3 protein, CDR3 DNA. A D gene is named only where the DNA matches it firmly. The size field is filled for only some rows; it gives once, few, many or a size class.

TRBV27	TRBD1	TRBJ2-4	.	CASSLGQGAGENIQYF	TGTGCCAGCAGTTTGGGACAGGGGGCGGGAGAAAACATTCAGTACTTC
TRBV19	TRBD1	TRBJ1-2	.	CASRRTGTNYGYTF	TGTGCCAGTAGAAGGACAGGCACTAACTATGGCTACACCTTC
TRBV29-1	TRBD1	TRBJ2-7	once	CSVEGSGTGTSEQYF	TGCAGCGTTGAAGGGTCCGGGACAGGGACGTCCGAGCAGTACTTC
TRBV9	.	TRBJ2-1	.	CASTEGGIGSEQFF	TGTGCCAGCACCGAGGGGGGGATAGGGAGTGAGCAGTTCTTC
TRBV5-4	TRBD2	TRBJ2-7	.	CASSLGLAAKGEQYF	TGTGCCAGCAGCTTGGGTCTAGCGGCAAAGGGGGAGCAGTACTTC
TRBV7-9	TRBD1	TRBJ1-1	.	CASRQQGAPNTEAFF	TGTGCCAGCAGACAACAGGGGGCCCCGAACACTGAAGCTTTCTTT
TRBV28	TRBD1	TRBJ1-1	.	CASRLQGAGGAFF	TGTGCCAGCCGTCTTCAGGGGGCCGGGGGAGCTTTCTTT
TRBV6-2/TRBV6-3	TRBD2	TRBJ2-3	.	CASSYGGLAGVADTQYF	TGTGCCAGCAGTTACGGGGGACTAGCGGGAGTAGCTGATACGCAGTATTTT
TRBV12-5	.	TRBJ1-2	once	CASGSGQISNYGYTF	TGTGCTAGTGGTTCGGGACAAATCTCTAACTATGGCTACACCTTC
TRBV2	.	TRBJ2-1	.	CASRWRVSYNEQFF	TGTGCCAGCAGGTGGAGGGTCTCCTACAATGAGCAGTTCTTC
TRBV5-1	.	TRBJ2-5	.	CASSFDIGTMGTQYF	TGCGCCAGCAGCTTCGACATTGGGACAATGGGGACCCAGTACTTC
TRBV10-2	TRBD1	TRBJ1-2	.	CASSPDGTGSYGYTF	TGCGCCAGCAGCCCGGACGGGACAGGATCCTATGGCTACACCTTC
TRBV6-5	.	TRBJ2-1	.	CASSTTSYNEQFF	TGTGCCAGCAGCACGACTTCGTACAATGAGCAGTTCTTC
TRBV5-6	TRBD2	TRBJ2-3	.	CASSLGGGTTTDTQYF	TGTGCCAGCAGCCTTGGCGGGGGGACCACCACAGATACGCAGTATTTT
TRBV14	.	TRBJ2-3	.	CASSQAPFDTQYF	TGTGCCAGCAGCCAAGCCCCGTTTGATACGCAGTATTTT
TRBV9	TRBD2	TRBJ2-1	.	CASSSTSGYNEQFF	TGTGCCAGCAGCTCGACTAGCGGGTACAATGAGCAGTTCTTC
TRBV28	TRBD1	TRBJ2-5	.	CASSLGIQGAETQYF	TGTGCCAGCAGTTTAGGGATACAGGGGGCGGAGACCCAGTACTTC
TRBV27	TRBD2	TRBJ2-3	.	CASSSLAGARTDTQYF	TGTGCCAGCAGTTCTCTAGCGGGGGCCCGCACAGATACGCAGTATTTT
TRBV6-5	TRBD1	TRBJ2-1	.	CASMAGQGKNEQFF	TGTGCCAGCATGGCGGGACAGGGAAAAAATGAGCAGTTCTTC
TRBV28	.	TRBJ1-5	.	CASSLGGAQHF	TGTGCCAGCAGTTTAGGAGGAGCCCAGCATTTT
TRBV4-3	.	TRBJ2-1	.	CASSQDLVGPLNEQFF	TGCGCCAGCAGCCAAGATCTCGTGGGCCCCTTGAATGAGCAGTTCTTC
TRBV7-9	.	TRBJ1-4	.	CASSLRLRTGEKLFF	TGTGCCAGCAGCTTACGATTAAGAACAGGTGAAAAACTGTTTTTT
TRBV19	TRBD1	TRBJ2-4	.	CASSISGTAKNIQYF	TGTGCCAGTAGTATCTCGGGGACAGCGAAAAACATTCAGTACTTC
TRBV28	TRBD1	TRBJ2-5	.	CASSFQTGGRETQYF	TGTGCCAGCTCCTTTCAAACAGGGGGCAGGGAGACCCAGTACTTC
TRBV27	TRBD2	TRBJ2-1	.	CASSSSTGLAHEQFF	TGTGCCAGCAGTTCCTCAACCGGACTAGCCCATGAGCAGTTCTTC
TRBV9	TRBD2	TRBJ2-3	.	CASSETSGVSYTQYF	TGTGCCAGCAGCGAGACTAGCGGCGTTTCGTATACGCAGTATTTT
TRBV6-2/TRBV6-3	.	TRBJ1-2	.	CASSYTPNYGYTF	TGTGCCAGCAGTTACACTCCTAACTATGGCTACACCTTC
TRBV19	.	TRBJ1-1	.	CASSISWGRPEAFF	TGTGCCAGTAGTATTTCTTGGGGGCGTCCTGAAGCTTTCTTT
TRBV11-2	.	TRBJ2-1	.	CASSLLSEQFF	TGTGCCAGCAGCTTATTGAGTGAGCAGTTCTTC